A selection of T cell receptor beta chains follows, all from one sample in a study of CD8+CD57+ T cells in acquired aplastic anemia. TCRdb reprocessed the reads via MiXCR and lists one record per CDR3 protein. The table has under 150,000 distinct CDR3 sequences, 35% to 50% seen once. Sequenced input: sorted CD4+, CD8+, or CD8+CD57+ T cells (not recorded which) from PBMCs. The origin of the receptors is a human donor in good health, serving as a control. Each CDR3 is given with its conserved first and last residue. The order of the fields is J gene, V gene, clone size, D gene, CDR3 protein, CDR3 DNA. The D gene is left open where the match is weak. Some rows mark clone size as missing; the rest say once, few, many or name a class of expanded clone.

TRBJ1-6 | TRBV15 | many | NA | CATSRDVGINSPLHF | TGTGCCACCAGCAGAGACGTGGGGATAAATTCACCCCTCCACTTT
TRBJ1-1 | TRBV7-9 | NA | NA | CASSLRQGGAFF | TGTGCCAGCAGCTTAAGGCAGGGAGGGGCTTTCTTT
TRBJ2-7 | TRBV19 | NA | NA | CASSTRTTLSYEQYF | TGTGCCAGTAGTACTAGGACTACCCTCTCCTACGAGCAGTACTTC
TRBJ2-5 | TRBV7-6 | NA | NA | CASSLVVGPQETQYF | TGTGCCAGCAGCTTAGTGGTAGGGCCTCAAGAGACCCAGTACTTC
TRBJ2-3 | TRBV5-1 | few | NA | CASSLGLSRASTDTQYF | TGCGCCAGCAGCTTGGGACTTTCCCGGGCTTCTACAGATACGCAGTATTTT
TRBJ1-2 | TRBV2 | NA | NA | CASSDVASYGYTF | TGTGCCAGCAGTGATGTGGCATCCTATGGCTACACCTTC
TRBJ2-1 | TRBV15 | NA | NA | CATSRDPYSYNEQFF | TGTGCCACCAGCAGAGACCCGTACTCCTACAATGAGCAGTTCTTC
TRBJ1-5 | TRBV12-3/TRBV12-4 | many | NA | CASSLGNQPQHF | TGTGCCAGCAGTTTAGGGAATCAGCCCCAGCATTTT
TRBJ2-7 | TRBV20-1 | few | TRBD1 | CSARSPDRDYEQYF | TGCAGTGCTAGGAGTCCGGACAGGGACTACGAGCAGTACTTC
TRBJ2-3 | TRBV7-2 | NA | NA | CASSTVSTDTQYF | TGTGCCAGCAGCACAGTGAGCACAGATACGCAGTATTTT
TRBJ2-7 | TRBV11-2 | many | TRBD1 | CASSLDRVFKPTYEQYF | TGTGCCAGCAGCTTGGACAGGGTTTTTAAGCCTACCTACGAGCAGTACTTC
TRBJ2-1 | TRBV3-1 | many | NA | CASSQRTTNEQFF | TGTGCCAGCAGCCAGAGGACCACCAATGAGCAGTTCTTC
TRBJ1-1 | TRBV7-2 | NA | NA | CASSLSQGSTEAFF | TGTGCCAGCAGCTTATCTCAGGGGAGCACTGAAGCTTTCTTT
TRBJ2-4 | TRBV6-1 | few | NA | CASSEDTSLAKNIQYF | TGTGCCAGCAGTGAAGATACTAGCTTGGCCAAAAACATTCAGTACTTC
TRBJ1-3 | TRBV6-6 | NA | TRBD1 | CASRRNRGLSGNTIYF | TGTGCCAGCAGACGGAACAGGGGCCTCTCTGGAAACACCATATATTTT
TRBJ2-1 | TRBV12-3/TRBV12-4 | NA | NA | CASRPGGGPYDEQFF | TGTGCCAGCAGGCCCGGAGGGGGACCCTACGATGAGCAGTTCTTC
TRBJ1-2 | TRBV2 | NA | NA | CASSRTGSGNTF | TGTGCCAGCAGCCGAACAGGGTCTGGAAACACCTTC
TRBJ2-7 | TRBV7-2 | many | NA | CASSPYGEAPYEQYF | TGTGCCAGCAGCCCCTATGGCGAGGCTCCCTACGAGCAGTACTTC
TRBJ1-3 | TRBV9 | many | NA | CASSVNAGNTIYF | TGTGCCAGCAGCGTTAATGCAGGAAACACCATATATTTT
TRBJ2-3 | TRBV2 | once | TRBD2 | CASKLLAGGTDTQYF | TGTGCCAGCAAATTACTAGCGGGAGGGACAGATACGCAGTATTTT
TRBJ1-5 | TRBV15 | NA | NA | CATSRAMVGPQHF | TGTGCCACCAGCAGAGCGATGGTTGGGCCCCAGCATTTT
TRBJ1-5 | TRBV29-1 | once | NA | CSVDLGGETQHF | TGCAGCGTTGACCTTGGTGGAGAGACCCAGCATTTT
TRBJ1-6 | TRBV19 | many | NA | CASSIGNLGGGNSPLHF | TGTGCCAGTAGTATCGGGAATCTGGGGGGTGGAAATTCACCCCTCCACTTT
TRBJ1-2 | TRBV10-3 | NA | TRBD1 | CAIEGQGAGDYGYTF | TGTGCCATCGAGGGACAGGGGGCAGGAGACTATGGCTACACCTTC
TRBJ2-1 | TRBV4-1 | NA | TRBD2 | CASSLVAGGNEQFF | TGTGCCAGCAGCTTAGTAGCGGGGGGGAATGAGCAGTTCTTC
TRBJ1-1 | TRBV4-1 | many | NA | CASSQVVRTEAFF | TGCGCCAGCAGCCAAGTAGTTAGGACTGAAGCTTTCTTT
TRBJ2-4 | TRBV6-1 | NA | TRBD2 | CASSEGGTSRIAKNIQYF | TGTGCCAGCAGTGAAGGGGGGACTAGCCGGATAGCCAAAAACATTCAGTACTTC
TRBJ1-4 | TRBV9 | NA | NA | CASSPLGYTNEKLFF | TGTGCCAGCAGCCCCCTGGGGTACACTAATGAAAAACTGTTTTTT
TRBJ1-2 | TRBV27 | NA | NA | CASSLSLLGNYGYTF | TGTGCCAGCAGTTTATCCCTTTTGGGAAACTATGGCTACACCTTC
TRBJ1-6 | TRBV5-1 | many | NA | CASSLEYDSPLHF | TGCGCCAGCAGCTTGGAGTATGATTCACCCCTCCACTTT
TRBJ1-5 | TRBV2 | NA | NA | CASSRRAGTMPQHF | TGTGCCAGCAGTCGAAGGGCGGGGACCATGCCCCAGCATTTT
TRBJ1-6 | TRBV20-1 | NA | NA | CSARDIGTGPYSPLHF | TGCAGTGCTAGAGATATAGGCACAGGGCCTTATTCACCCCTCCACTTT
TRBJ1-6 | TRBV9 | NA | TRBD1 | CASSSPGQGSPLHF | TGTGCCAGCAGCTCCCCGGGACAGGGTTCACCCCTCCACTTT
TRBJ1-2 | TRBV25-1 | NA | NA | CASSELQGNGYTF | TGTGCCAGCAGTGAATTACAGGGCAATGGCTACACCTTC
TRBJ1-2 | TRBV19 | once | NA | CASSRAGVSGYTF | TGTGCCAGTAGTAGGGCGGGGGTGTCGGGCTACACCTTC
TRBJ1-4 | TRBV10-2 | NA | NA | CASSEGQGLSNEKLFF | TGCGCCAGCAGTGAGGGGCAGGGCCTAAGTAATGAAAAACTGTTTTTT
TRBJ1-6 | TRBV20-1 | many | NA | CSAQAGDSPLHF | TGCAGTGCCCAGGCAGGGGATTCACCCCTCCACTTT
TRBJ2-2 | TRBV7-6 | many | NA | CASSLSQNTGELFF | TGTGCCAGCAGCTTAAGCCAGAACACCGGGGAGCTGTTTTTT
TRBJ1-1 | TRBV30 | many | TRBD1 | CACWTGRKAFF | TGTGCCTGTTGGACAGGGAGAAAGGCTTTCTTT
TRBJ1-2 | TRBV5-1 | many | TRBD1 | CASSSDRGLNYGYTF | TGCGCCAGCAGCAGTGACAGGGGGCTTAACTATGGCTACACCTTC
TRBJ2-7 | TRBV27 | NA | NA | CASSLSVLPYEQYF | TGTGCCAGCAGTTTGTCAGTTCTACCCTACGAGCAGTACTTC
TRBJ2-7 | TRBV5-1 | many | NA | CASSLGGDFYEQYF | TGCGCCAGCAGCTTGGGGGGAGATTTCTACGAGCAGTACTTC
TRBJ2-1 | TRBV20-1 | NA | TRBD2 | CSASPRLAGDYNEQFF | TGCAGTGCTAGTCCCAGACTAGCGGGAGATTACAATGAGCAGTTCTTC
TRBJ1-2 | TRBV30 | NA | TRBD1 | CAWGAGTGGGYGYTF | TGTGCCTGGGGAGCTGGGACAGGGGGCGGCTATGGCTACACCTTC
TRBJ1-1 | TRBV29-1 | few | TRBD1 | CSVGTGEGTEAFF | TGCAGCGTTGGGACAGGAGAAGGGACTGAAGCTTTCTTT
TRBJ2-7 | TRBV6-1 | NA | TRBD1 | CASRRDRGHEQYF | TGTGCCAGCAGAAGGGACAGGGGGCACGAGCAGTACTTC
TRBJ1-5 | TRBV19 | many | NA | CASSMGGRSAPQHF | TGTGCCAGTAGTATGGGAGGCCGGAGTGCGCCCCAGCATTTT
TRBJ2-5 | TRBV19 | NA | NA | CASSGPGLAEETQYF | TGTGCCAGTAGCGGACCGGGATTGGCGGAAGAGACCCAGTACTTC
TRBJ1-1 | TRBV15 | many | NA | CATSRGGVGRTEAFF | TGTGCCACCAGCAGGGGCGGGGTTGGGCGGACTGAAGCTTTCTTT